The text below deals with one T cell receptor beta chain. Germline V CDR1 and CDR2: LGHDT, YNNKEL (reference sequence). This CDR3 spans 11 amino acids. V dropped 8 bases and J dropped 1 base, with 5 bases sitting between them. Clones were sequenced by immunoSEQ multiplex PCR, and TCRdb holds only the in-frame ones, with some missing. Of approximately 210,000 clones listed, 92% are singletons. The data are from a study of blood T cell repertoires in COVID-19. This rearrangement joins TRBV3-1 (or the pseudogene TRBV3-2) to TRBJ2-5, with D unclear. The sequence came from a man in his thirties or forties with acute or convalescent COVID-19. The sequencing input was peripheral blood. DNA of the CDR3: TGTGCCAGCGGGCGCCAAGAGACCCAGTACTTC. As protein: CASGRQETQYF.